Listed here are 21 T cell receptor beta chains from one sample, sequenced in a study of blood T cells in healthy people across ages (dated by TCRdb to the mid-2010s). Library construction relied on 5' RACE. Sequencing was performed on an Illumina HiSeq 2500. A second roughly 7 to 12 cycle PCR used a sample-barcoded 5' primer and a J-beta primer mix. TCRdb trimmed public reads at Q25 via fastp, called clones via MiXCR and kept in-frame beta chains. All rows with the same CDR3 protein become a single entry with the most common DNA and genes. The sample table shows about 570,000 distinct CDR3 sequences, and 27% are seen once. The top ten constitute approximately 17% of the sample. The sequencing input was blood. These receptor sequences come from a woman in her 70s in good health.

The chain joins TRBV13 to TRBJ2-7; a possible D gene is TRBD1 (7 bases). The tail of the sequence fits TRBJ2-5 better, so the J call may be wrong. The CDR3 covers 16 residues. Per the germline V gene, CDR1 is PRHDT and CDR2 is FYEKMQ (reference sequence). CDR3 DNA: TGTGCCAGCAGCTCCTCCCCGGGCAGGGGGGTGGAGACCCAGTACTTC. Translated: CASSSSPGRGVETQYF.

In this sample, this clonotype turned up a few times. The chain employs TRBV5-1 and TRBJ2-5, with 7 positions matching TRBD1. The J call may be in error: the DNA end matches TRBJ2-1 better. The length of the CDR3 is 17 residues. CDR1 and CDR2 from the germline V gene are SGHRS and YFSETQ. In DNA, the CDR3 is TGCGCCAGCAGCTCAGGGACAGCGACAACTAATGCGAATGAGCAGTTCTTC. Protein product: CASSSGTATTNANEQFF.

With regard to this clonotype: It is likely a read error, because the conserved phenylalanine at the end of the CDR3 is missing. The genes are TRBV25-1 and TRBJ2-7, with 10 bases aligning to TRBD1. CDR3 length: 14 residues. V was clipped by 6 bases and J by 3 bases; unmatched bases: 5. CDR1 is MGHDK, CDR2 SYGVNS, per germline. The CDR3 reads CASRRTGGNYEQYL. CDR3 nucleotide sequence: TGTGCCAGCAGGAGGACAGGGGGTAACTACGAGCAGTACCTC.

This chain uses TRBV2 with TRBJ2-4; D gene uncertain. The length of the CDR3 is 12 residues. The V end lost 4 bases, the J end lost 8 bases, and 9 bases lay between the germline ends. CDR1 and CDR2 from the germline V gene are SNHLY and FYNNEI. The CDR3 protein is CASSGDGDIQYF. The CDR3 DNA reads TGTGCCAGCAGTGGAGATGGGGACATTCAGTACTTC.

The V gene is TRBV5-6, the J gene TRBJ1-4; 7 nucleotides align to TRBD1. Germline V gives CDR1 SGHDT, CDR2 YYEEEE. The CDR3 loop spans 14 amino acids. With V trimmed by 1 base and J by 8 bases, 5 bases remained unmatched. In DNA, the CDR3 is TGTGCCAGCAGCTTGCGGTCAGGGGGAGAAAAACTGTTTTTT. Protein product: CASSLRSGGEKLFF.

The DNA of the CDR3 is TGTGCCTGGAGTGTCAGCCGGACTGAAGCTTTCTTT. As protein: CAWSVSRTEAFF. The chain couples TRBV30 to TRBJ1-1; no firm D call. CDR1 and CDR2 from the germline V gene are GTSNPN and SVGIG (reference sequence). Trimming stripped 0 bases from V and 5 bases from J, with 7 bases between. The CDR3 spans 12 residues.

V usage is TRBV5-1 and J usage is TRBJ1-5; 9 bases agree with TRBD1. J gave up 1 base and V 5 bases, and 13 bases lay outside the gene matches. This CDR3 contains 18 residues. In germline, CDR1 is SGHRS, CDR2 YFSETQ. The CDR3 nucleotides read TGCGCCAGCAGAACCCCGGGACAGGGAGGTTACAGCAATCAGCCCCAGCATTTT. Its translation is CASRTPGQGGYSNQPQHF.

V and J are TRBV20-1 and TRBJ1-5, with D unclear. Germline V lookup: CDR1 DFQATT, CDR2 SNEGSKA (reference sequence). This CDR3 contains 15 residues. The V gene lost 4 bases and the J gene lost 0 bases, with 13 bases spanning the gap. For the CDR3, the DNA is TGCAGTGCTATCCCAAGCACTGTTAGCAATCAGCCCCAGCATTTT. Its translation is CSAIPSTVSNQPQHF.

V and J are TRBV12-3 or TRBV12-4 and TRBJ1-6, with D hard to call. The V end lost 2 bases, the J end lost 9 bases, and 8 bases lay between the germline ends. This CDR3 has 13 residues. The CDR3 loop reads CASSLTVRSPLHF. In DNA, the CDR3 is TGTGCCAGCAGTTTAACAGTTCGTTCACCCCTCCACTTT.

This clonotype has only one observation. The V and J genes are TRBV20-1 and TRBJ2-2, with a possible D match to TRBD2 (6 bases). The CDR3 is 16 residues long. Trimming shortened V by 0 bases and J by 1 base, and 12 bases separated the two germline ends. The germline V gene has CDR1 DFQATT and CDR2 SNEGSKA (reference sequence). The CDR3 here is CSARERRAGNTGELFF. DNA of the CDR3: TGCAGTGCTAGAGAAAGAAGAGCGGGGAACACCGGGGAGCTGTTTTTT.

The rearrangement joins TRBV18 to TRBJ1-5; possibly TRBD1 for D (5 bases). The CDR3 has 16 amino acids. The germline gives CDR1 KGHSH, CDR2 LQKENI. Deletions cut 9 bases from V and 1 base from J, with 19 bases between. Here the CDR3 DNA reads TGTGCCAGTGGGGAACGTGGAGAGGGGAGCAATCAGCCCCAGCATTTT. Its protein is CASGERGEGSNQPQHF.

The chain couples TRBV4-3 to TRBJ2-5; unclear D gene. The J call may be incorrect, as the DNA end agrees better with TRBJ2-1. This CDR3 comprises 15 residues. CDR1 and CDR2 from the germline V gene are LGHNA and YSLEER. DNA of the CDR3: TGCGCCAGCAGCCAAGATTTAAGAGGCTACAATGAGCAGTTCTTC. Translation gives CASSQDLRGYNEQFF.

CDR3 loop: CASTGTVNQPQHF. CDR3 nucleotides: TGTGCCAGTACCGGGACAGTCAATCAGCCCCAGCATTTT. The V call is TRBV19, the J call TRBJ1-5, with 7 bases fitting TRBD1. Germline V gene data show CDR1 as LNHDA and CDR2 as SQIVND (reference sequence). The CDR3 totals 13 residues. Trimming cost V 7 bases and J 3 bases; bases outside gene matches: 3.

This chain uses TRBV7-9 with TRBJ2-5; TRBD1 or TRBD2 may be the D gene (5 bases each). The V gene lost 1 base and the J gene lost 9 bases, with 21 bases spanning the gap. The CDR3 runs to 16 residues. Looked up from germline, CDR1 is SEHNR and CDR2 is FQNEAQ (reference sequence). The CDR3 nucleotides read TGTGCCAGCAGCTTAGGTCTTGGACTTTACGGGGCCGCCCAGTACTTC. Translating it yields CASSLGLGLYGAAQYF. Looking up the rest from reference TRBV7-9 and TRBJ2-5 gives the full variable domain: DTGVSQNPRHKITKRGQNVTFRCDPISEHNRLYWYRQTLGQGPEFLTYFQNEAQLEKSRLLSDRFSAERPKGSFSTLEIQRTEQGDSAMYLCASSLGLGLYGAAQYFGPGTRLLVL.

The chain links TRBV6-2 or TRBV6-3 to TRBJ2-1, with 10 bases that match TRBD1. The CDR3 runs 18 residues. V lost 0 bases and J lost 3; bases outside the gene matches: 8. Germline V gene data show CDR1 as MNHEY and CDR2 as SVGEGT. In nucleotides, the CDR3 is TGTGCCAGCAGTTACTCGAAGGGTGGGGACAGGGGCTACAATGAGCAGTTCTTC. This encodes CASSYSKGGDRGYNEQFF.

On this clonotype itself: Compared with germline, one end of the junction differs, possibly owing to a read error. The chain uses TRBV5-4 and TRBJ1-1; D is uncertain. This CDR3 has 13 amino acids. Per germline, CDR1 SGHNT and CDR2 YYREEE (reference sequence). CDR3 protein: CASSLGGHTEASF. In DNA form, the CDR3 reads TGTGCCAGCAGCTTAGGAGGCCACACTGAAGCTTCCTTT.

The V call is TRBV12-3 or TRBV12-4, the J call TRBJ2-1, with TRBD1 as a possible D gene (5 bases). This CDR3 is built from 14 residues. V was shortened by 6 bases and J by 4 bases, with 13 bases between the two germline ends. CDR3 coding DNA: TGTGCCAGCAGCACGATGACAGAGTACAATGAGCAGTTCTTC. The encoded protein is CASSTMTEYNEQFF.

The chain carries TRBV7-2 and TRBJ2-4, with D possibly TRBD2 on 5 matching bases. The CDR3 loop spans 18 amino acids. CDR1 is SGHTA and CDR2 is FQGNSA in the germline V gene. The V end was cut by 5 bases, the J end by 0 bases, with 20 bases between. CDR3 nucleotide sequence: TGTGCCAGCAGCCCGGGTCCTTTAAGCGGCACAGCCAAAAACATTCAGTACTTC. Translating it yields CASSPGPLSGTAKNIQYF.

This clonotype appeared a few times. The chain employs TRBV5-5 and TRBJ2-7, with unresolved D. With 4 bases removed from V and 0 bases from J, the gap between germline ends came to 11 bases. The CDR3 runs 14 residues. Looked up from germline, CDR1 is SGHKS and CDR2 is YYEKEE (reference sequence). The DNA of the CDR3 is TGTGCCAGCAGCACTGCCGTCAGCTCCTACGAGCAGTACTTC. Translated: CASSTAVSSYEQYF.

This clonotype has more than one count but fewer than ten. The chain joins TRBV7-3 to TRBJ2-3, with TRBD2 matching over 15 bases. The germline CDR1 and CDR2 sequences are SGHTA and FQGTGA. V shed 2 bases, J shed 1 base, and the junction held 1 base outside the gene matches. The CDR3 totals 17 residues. The DNA for the CDR3 is TGTGCCAGCAGCTTAGGGACTAGCGGGGGGCGCACAGATACGCAGTATTTT. It yields the protein CASSLGTSGGRTDTQYF.

This chain uses TRBV3-1 with TRBJ2-1; 12 nucleotides align to TRBD2. Germline CDR1 reads LGHDT; CDR2 reads YNNKEL (reference sequence). V was pared by 0 bases and J by 8 bases, with 5 bases of the junction left unmatched. CDR3 length: 16 amino acids. The CDR3 region is CASSQDPLAGGHEQFF. In DNA form, the CDR3 reads TGTGCCAGCAGCCAAGATCCGCTAGCGGGGGGGCATGAGCAGTTCTTC.